This T cell receptor (beta chain) was profiled in a study of regulatory T cells in long-lasting Graves disease. Time point noted: newly diagnosed GD, antithyroid drugs for less than 3 months. The TCR library was made from RNA extracted from PBMCs. The germline CDR1 and CDR2 sequences are DFQATT and SNEGSKA (reference sequence). The CDR3 totals 17 residues. The ends lost 7 bases at V and 5 bases at J; junction bases unmatched: 20. The authors built TCR beta libraries using iRepertoire HTBI primers and Arm-PCR of CDR3 regions. Original data processing: Identification of gene segments yielded around 63 TRBV and over 12 TRBJ across samples. TCRdb re-called the multiplex PCR reads with MiXCR, one entry per CDR3 protein. These V and J calls originate from TCRdb's pipeline instead of the authors' own analysis. The sample carries about 560,000 distinct CDR3 sequences, 15% to 20% recorded once. The same data also contributed to another study, on T cells in Graves' hyperthyroidism and ophthalmopathy. In that study: Most thyroid-expanded clonotypes above 0.001 were also found in blood. The authors' 13 V-J model separated ophthalmopathy from stable hyperthyroidism. The model foresaw ophthalmopathy a median about 6.1 months prior to onset.

Material: peripheral blood mononuclear cells (PBMCs), obtained at new diagnosis, from a patient treated with antithyroid drugs. The clonotype comes from a man aged 18 to 29 with Graves disease. The chain joins TRBV20-1 to TRBJ2-4, with TRBD2 matching 7 bases. CDR3 coding DNA: TGCAGTGTTAACTCGCCGTCGGGCGGGAGAGACGAAAACATTCAGTACTTC. As protein: CSVNSPSGGRDENIQYF.